This T cell receptor (beta chain) is drawn from a study of blood T cells in healthy people across ages (dated by TCRdb to 2014 to 2015). For the study in its entirety: In model experiments, template switching captured roughly one uniquely barcoded TCR beta cDNA molecule for every two T cells. To avoid experimental bias, donors of different ages were spread randomly across the sequencing lanes. For two donors (one aged 18 to 30 and one aged 80 or older), the study analyzed two additional independent replicas of 1 million unique cDNA reads from the same blood draw. The study measured age-related changes in TCR beta repertoire diversity using deep sequencing normalized with unique cDNA molecular identifiers. Four age groups were formed from the donors: young (average about 17 years), middle-aged (around 40), aged (more than 55) and long-lived (less than 85). Summary of the overall study and its limitations: Because the CMV infection status of the donors was unknown, age-related changes in expanded clonotypes may potentially have been confounded. Bulk unsorted PBMC profiling prevented conclusive comparison of naive and antigen-experienced compartments. Compared with the aged group, more naive CD4+ T cells, fewer expanded clones and increased TCR diversity were shown by the long-lived group, suggesting age selection. As age increased, observed TCR beta diversity per million T cells dropped in a roughly linear way, and a significant reduction was already evident by age approximately 40. Total diversity estimates from one million sequenced T cells were considered lower bounds and underestimates. Observed TCR beta diversity correlated strongly with the percentage of naive T cells measured by flow cytometry.

Comments on this clonotype: Its antigen specificity is not known. Per-base quality was not reported, and no clone a single base away is much larger than it.

The roughly 38 donors, aged about 6 to 100 years, were systemically healthy Caucasian individuals from Russia. Each donor gave 9.5 to 10 milliliters of peripheral blood, drawn into EDTA-treated Vacutainer tubes. Ficoll-Paque density-gradient centrifugation was used to isolate PBMCs, with at least 7 million per sample. Total RNA, at least 6 micrograms per sample, was extracted from PBMCs with Trizol reagent. For every donor, flow cytometry on a PBMC aliquot measured the percentage of naive CD45RAhigh/CD27high T cells. Library prep was done by 5' RACE. Sequenced using an Illumina HiSeq 2500. A second PCR of about 6 to 12 cycles was performed with a sample-barcoded 5' primer and a J-beta primer mix. A unique molecular identifier was introduced onto each TCR beta cDNA molecule by a template-switch 5' adaptor carrying 12 random nucleotides. Each sample yielded at least 2.5 million CDR3-containing paired-end reads. The Mint cDNA synthesis kit, primed by a TRBC-specific oligonucleotide, was used to synthesize first-strand cDNA from all RNA. After uracil-DNA glycosylase treatment, a first 18-cycle PCR used universal primers M1SS and BC2_uni_R on all cDNA. Per the authors' processing: For normalization, 1 million high-quality reads were randomly selected from each sample, with every read carrying a distinct molecular identifier. Reads with shared molecular identifiers were discarded instead of being binned into consensus sequences. CDR3 identification, clonotype clustering and error correction used MiTCR with a Q25 quality threshold and the strictest error-elimination algorithm. A nonparametric unseen species model with Euler transformation was used to estimate a lower bound on total TCR beta diversity. The public reads were run again by TCRdb, first through fastp at Q25 and then through MiXCR, and only productive beta chains were kept. Each CDR3 protein appears once, grouped with its most common genes and DNA. TCRdb, rather than the study authors, made the V and J calls. For this sample there are 1.5 million to 2 million distinct CDR3 sequences; just under 50% appear just once. Approximately 2.1% of the sample is held by the ten biggest clonotypes.

Clipping removes 6 bases from V and 4 bases from J, with 3 as the unmatched junction base count. Spanning cysteine to phenylalanine, the CDR3 consists of 16 amino acids. Just the 48-base CDR3 DNA is kept, in frame starting at base 1. The germline V gene (reference sequence) gives CDR1 as MNHEY and CDR2 as SMNVEV. The receptor chain draws on TRBV27 and TRBJ2-4, with 16 bases aligning to TRBD2. The source of this sequence is a woman in her forties in good health. The sequenced material came from blood. CDR3 sequence: CASRGLAGGKKNIQYF. The nucleotide sequence is given as TGTGCCAGCAGGGGACTAGCGGGGGGGAAAAAAAACATTCAGTACTTC.